The rows below give T cell receptor beta chains drawn from one sample of a study of blood T cell repertoires in COVID-19. TCRdb keeps only in-frame clones here, not all; method: immunoSEQ multiplex PCR. The data show approximately 220,000 clones, more than 80% seen once. Sequenced: PBMCs or T cells enriched from blood (not recorded which). The receptors originated from a woman aged 40 to 55 with acute COVID-19. Both conserved end residues are part of each CDR3. Each record gives: J gene, clone size, V gene, CDR3 protein. Rows give clone size only sometimes, using once, few, many, or a class for an expanded clone.

>TRBJ2-5|NA|TRBV10-3
CAISELAGGPQETQYF
>TRBJ2-1|NA|TRBV30
CAWSRRDEQFF
>TRBJ1-2|NA|TRBV2
CASNRGFNYGYTF
>TRBJ2-2|few|TRBV7-9
CASSFGGGTSGELFF
>TRBJ1-2|NA|TRBV20-1
CSASAELNYGYTF
>TRBJ2-7|once|TRBV7-2
CASSLTPGSLYYEQYF
>TRBJ2-7|NA|TRBV7-6
CASSLGSGSNYEQYF
>TRBJ2-2|NA|TRBV7-8
CASSALAVPNTGELFF
>TRBJ1-6|once|TRBV2
CASSATGIWDSPLHF
>TRBJ1-4|NA|TRBV25-1
CASSEWGTGVNEKLFF
>TRBJ1-2|NA|TRBV27
CASSLGAGQGYGYTF
>TRBJ1-2|NA|TRBV5-1
CATTRGQGSFYGYTF
>TRBJ2-1|NA|TRBV6-5
CASSQGQGAQNEQFF
>TRBJ2-1|NA|TRBV4-1
CASSQDRGGQFF
>TRBJ2-1|few|TRBV7-7
CASSLKVSSYNEQFF
>TRBJ1-2|NA|TRBV18
CASSPVSGVEGYTF
>TRBJ1-1|few|TRBV18
CASSDGHLNTEAFF
>TRBJ1-2|NA|TRBV2
CASSGGGGQVLLVGYTF
>TRBJ1-2|NA|TRBV2
CAIADGRYGYTF
>TRBJ2-2|NA|TRBV4-3
CASSQEPGLGTTGELFF
>TRBJ1-1|once|TRBV15
CATSRVRVSTEAFF
>TRBJ1-1|NA|TRBV19
CASQGANTEAFF
>TRBJ2-7|once|TRBV4-3
CASSQETASYEQYF
>TRBJ1-2|NA|TRBV30
CACIQGQGRYGYTF
>TRBJ2-7|once|TRBV18
CASSLLPPGDEQYF
>TRBJ2-3|NA|TRBV5-1
CASSLGLGGTDTQYF
>TRBJ2-1|NA|TRBV7-2
CASSVSGGAGYNEQFF
>TRBJ1-2|NA|TRBV5-1
CASSLFPGNYGYTF
>TRBJ1-4|few|TRBV2
CASKDRPNEKLFF
>TRBJ1-1|NA|TRBV9
CASSVSAGRGTEAFF
>TRBJ2-2|NA|TRBV30
CAWSGGLNTGELFF
>TRBJ1-1|NA|TRBV30
CAWGRQGSTEAFF
>TRBJ2-5|NA|TRBV4-1
CASSQNRGSQETQYF
>TRBJ1-1|NA|TRBV6-5
CASSKRQGARTEAFF
>TRBJ2-1|NA|TRBV12-5
CATGWANLVEQFF
>TRBJ2-2|NA|TRBV19
CASTELGLLTGELFF
>TRBJ2-6|NA|TRBV6-5
CASSYTQGAGANVLTF
>TRBJ2-5|few|TRBV7-7
CASSLARSGVQETQYF
>TRBJ2-1|once|TRBV7-3
CASSPDRGIQFF
>TRBJ1-1|NA|TRBV19
CASSIVGRGVNTEAFF
>TRBJ1-5|many|TRBV6-6
CASSSTGDWDQPQHF